This T cell receptor (beta chain) was observed in a study of blood T cell repertoires in COVID-19. Overall study: Samples came from the United States, Italy and Spain, spanning acute and convalescent COVID-19.

Patients in Seattle were enrolled during active infection, then followed longitudinally. V was cut by 5 bases and J by 6 bases, with 12 bases left in between. Germline lookup yields CDR1 SGHDT and CDR2 YYEEEE. The length of the CDR3 is 14 residues. Here immunoSEQ multiplex PCR was the method, and the copy in TCRdb shows in-frame clones only, minus some. The sample lists about 220,000 clones; 82% were seen once. This clone was detected many times. The chain links TRBV5-6 to TRBJ1-6; no reliable D call. This TCR was recovered from a woman older than 75 with COVID-19, enrolled during active disease. The sequencing input was peripheral blood. CDR3 in amino acids: CASRGSTANSPLHF. CDR3 nucleotides: TGTGCCAGCAGGGGGAGCACAGCTAATTCACCCCTCCACTTT.